The clone carrying this T cell receptor beta chain was found many times. Its antigen is still unknown. TCRdb reanalysed the 5' RACE reads using MiXCR and keeps one entry per CDR3 protein. In the table there are about 80,000 distinct CDR3 sequences, about 5% of which are singletons. This entry belongs to a study of early T cells in non-severe SARS-CoV-2 infection. The overall study: Investigators sequenced bulk RNA drawn from unsorted whole blood, and chains remained unpaired.

This CDR3 has 16 residues. Germline V lookup: CDR1 SGHVS, CDR2 FQNEAQ. Trimming pared 0 bases from V and 4 bases from J, leaving 15 bases between. Regarding the study as a whole: VDJdb matching skewed toward anti-spike CD8 responses, missing private and CD4 specificities.

This TCR was recovered from an adult who was a healthcare worker with PCR-confirmed SARS-CoV-2 infection or an uninfected control (not recorded which). This rearrangement joins TRBV7-8 to TRBJ1-2; D gene uncertain. The material sequenced was whole blood, taken at baseline. For the CDR3, the DNA is TGTGCCAGCAGCTTAGCGCCGTCCCCAGAGGTCTATGGCTACACCTTC. Translated: CASSLAPSPEVYGYTF.